Shown below are 24 T cell receptor beta chains from a single sample sequenced in a study of blood T cells in healthy people across ages. With a J-beta primer mix and a sample-barcoded 5' primer, a second PCR ran about 7 to 12 cycles. TCRdb re-called the 5' RACE reads with MiXCR, one entry per CDR3 protein. The sample contains 500,000 to 700,000 distinct CDR3 sequences, less than 35% of which appear only once. Sequenced input: blood. These receptors were collected from a woman over 75 in good health.

The chain carries TRBV12-3 or TRBV12-4 and TRBJ2-3, with D uncertain. V was shortened by 2 bases and J by 1 base, with 7 bases between the two germline ends. The CDR3 extends over 14 amino acids. The CDR3 sequence is CASSLLSGTDTQYF. The CDR3 bases are TGTGCCAGCAGTTTATTGTCAGGCACAGATACGCAGTATTTT.

Worth noting for this clonotype: Relative to the germline gene, one junction end is altered; a read error may explain this. This chain connects TRBV5-1 to TRBJ1-4, with D possibly being TRBD1 (6 bases). The CDR3 covers 14 residues. CDR1 and CDR2 (germline): SGHRS, YFSETQ. The CDR3 sequence: CASGTRGYNDKRFF. CDR3 DNA sequence: TGCGCCAGCGGGACGAGGGGGTATAATGACAAACGGTTTTTT.

This clonotype was observed at least ten times. The chain joins TRBV9 to TRBJ2-7; maybe TRBD1 (6 bases). V lost 0 bases to trimming and J lost 6 bases, with 13 bases between them. CDR1 SGDLS and CDR2 YYNGEE come from the germline V gene. The CDR3 has 14 amino acids. CDR3 residues: CASSVANRVGEQYF. The CDR3, as DNA: TGTGCCAGCAGCGTAGCTAACAGGGTAGGCGAGCAGTACTTC.

Turning to this clonotype: One junction end disagrees with the germline gene, perhaps due to a read error. CDR3 sequence reads: CASSQPSSGGPSYDEQFF. CDR3 coding DNA: TGTGCCAGCAGCCAACCCTCATCGGGAGGGCCGTCCTACGATGAGCAGTTCTTC. The chain is built from TRBV4-2 and TRBJ2-1, with TRBD2 identical over 8 bases. Germline V lookup: CDR1 LGHNA, CDR2 YNFKEQ. The CDR3 consists of 18 residues.

In nucleotides, the CDR3 is TGTGCCAGCAGCAAGTCCACAGGAGCTAACTATGGCTACACCTTC. This codes for CASSKSTGANYGYTF. This sequence joins TRBV27 and TRBJ1-2, with a weak D call TRBD1 (5 bases). The CDR3 totals 15 residues. With 6 bases removed from V and 0 bases from J, the gap between germline ends came to 14 bases. Germline assignment: CDR1 MNHEY and CDR2 SMNVEV (reference sequence).

A note on this clonotype: At one of its ends the junction is not consistent with the germline gene, which may arise from a read error. The chain joins TRBV28 to TRBJ1-2, with D possibly being TRBD1 (5 bases). Germline V gene sequence: CDR1 MDHEN, CDR2 SYDVKM. CDR3 length equals 12 residues. The CDR3: CVSKAGREGYTF. CDR3 DNA sequence: TGTGTCAGCAAAGCAGGGAGGGAGGGCTACACCTTC.

This clonotype was detected ten times or more. This chain connects TRBV3-1 to TRBJ2-4; TRBD1 agrees at 8 bases. The J call is in doubt because the DNA end fits TRBJ2-7 better. The CDR3 totals 15 residues. Per germline, CDR1 LGHDT and CDR2 YNNKEL (reference sequence). The CDR3 nucleotides read TGTGCCAGCAGCCAAGGCCGCAGGGGGCTGGGCGAGCAGTACTTC. The encoded protein is CASSQGRRGLGEQYF.

This clonotype was seen at least ten times. The chain employs TRBV6-1 and TRBJ1-2; 10 positions agree with TRBD1. The CDR3 length is 16 residues. CDR1 and CDR2 from the germline V gene are MNHNS and SASEGT. With V trimmed by 8 bases and J by 0 bases, 9 bases remained unmatched. CDR3 region: CASRGGTGDPNYGYTF. CDR3 coding DNA: TGTGCCAGCCGGGGCGGGACAGGGGATCCTAACTATGGCTACACCTTC.

This clonotype was seen only once. V is TRBV18 and J is TRBJ1-1, with 8 bases identical to TRBD1. Trimming at V came to 6 bases and at J to 7 bases, leaving 22 bases not matched to a gene. The CDR3 is made up of 18 amino acids. The germline gives CDR1 KGHSH, CDR2 LQKENI. The CDR3 sequence: CASSTLRTGWERAVEAFF. The DNA for the CDR3 is TGTGCCAGCTCGACCCTTCGGACAGGGTGGGAAAGAGCTGTTGAAGCTTTCTTT. The full variable domain, its missing parts supplied by reference TRBV18 and TRBJ1-1, is NAGVMQNPRHLVRRRGQEARLRCSPMKGHSHVYWYRQLPEEGLKFMVYLQKENIIDESGMPKERFSAEFPKEGPSILRIQQVVRGDSAAYFCASSTLRTGWERAVEAFFGQGTRLTVV.

This sequence joins TRBV5-5 and TRBJ2-1; no reliable D call. CDR1 SGHKS and CDR2 YYEKEE come from the germline V gene (reference sequence). The V end was cut by 7 bases, the J end by 3 bases, with 14 bases between. The CDR3 extends over 14 amino acids. The CDR3 reads CASGWAPGYNEQFF. Here the CDR3 DNA reads TGTGCCAGCGGCTGGGCCCCTGGCTACAATGAGCAGTTCTTC.

Ten or more counts support this clonotype. V and J are TRBV11-2 and TRBJ2-1; 9 nucleotides line up with TRBD1. The V segment lost 0 bases and the J segment 10 bases; nucleotides outside the gene matches: 10. The CDR3 consists of 16 residues. CDR1 and CDR2 (germline): SGHAT, FQNNGV. CDR3 sequence: CASSLESGTGSAEQFF. Here the CDR3 DNA reads TGTGCCAGCAGCTTAGAAAGTGGGACAGGGAGCGCCGAGCAGTTCTTC.

This clonotype was seen at least ten times. The gene calls are TRBV7-2 and TRBJ1-2; possible D gene TRBD1, 6 bases. V gave up 5 bases and J gave up 3 bases, with 13 bases separating them. Germline assignment: CDR1 SGHTA and CDR2 FQGNSA. The CDR3 is made up of 14 amino acids. CDR3 sequence reads: CASSLIQGDYGYTF. The CDR3 DNA follows: TGTGCCAGCAGCCTGATACAGGGAGACTATGGCTACACCTTC. Using reference TRBV7-2 and TRBJ1-2 for the parts outside the CDR3, the full variable domain is GAGVSQSPSNKVTEKGKDVELRCDPISGHTALYWYRQSLGQGLEFLIYFQGNSAPDKSGLPSDRFSAERTGGSVSTLTIQRTQQEDSAVYLCASSLIQGDYGYTFGSGTRLTVV.

This clonotype was observed at least ten times. This chain joins TRBV6-1 and TRBJ2-3; D possibly corresponds to TRBD2 (6 bases). The CDR3 loop spans 17 amino acids. From germline, CDR1 is MNHNS and CDR2 SASEGT. With 4 bases removed from V and 0 bases from J, the gap between germline ends came to 17 bases. CDR3: CASSANGGGVSTDTQYF. The CDR3 nucleotides read TGTGCCAGCAGTGCAAATGGCGGCGGGGTCAGCACAGATACGCAGTATTTT.

This clonotype showed up many times. The chain uses TRBV5-6 and TRBJ2-7; 10 bases are a match to TRBD1. There are 15 residues in the CDR3. After removal of 0 bases from V and 7 bases from J, the junction contained 7 bases not matched to a gene. The germline V gene encodes CDR1 SGHDT and CDR2 YYEEEE. The CDR3 spells CASSLGGQGDFEQYF. The DNA of the CDR3 is TGTGCCAGCAGCTTGGGTGGACAGGGGGATTTTGAGCAGTACTTC.

There are a few counts of this clonotype. This could be a read error, since a much larger clone is one nucleotide away. V usage is TRBV7-3 and J usage is TRBJ2-1; 11 bases fit TRBD2. The junction had 12 bases not matched to a gene; V was cut back by 4 bases and J by 7 bases. CDR3 length: 17 residues. Per the germline V gene, CDR1 is SGHTA and CDR2 is FQGTGA. The CDR3 is CASSSIAGGTPLNEQFF. CDR3 sequence (DNA): TGTGCCAGCAGCTCAATAGCGGGGGGGACCCCTTTGAATGAGCAGTTCTTC.

As for this clonotype: Given a much more abundant clone one base away, this may be a read error. The J gene is TRBJ2-1, the V gene TRBV6-5; D may be TRBD1 (6 bases). Germline CDR1 is MNHEY and CDR2 is SVGAGI. The CDR3 runs 15 residues. The CDR3 here is CACRRTGSSYNEQFF. CDR3 sequence (DNA): TGTGCCTGCAGGAGAACAGGGAGCTCCTACAATGAGCAGTTCTTC.

In its sample, this clonotype was seen many times. Here the CDR3 reads CASSFVVGDRVTSPLHF. CDR3 DNA sequence: TGCGCCAGCAGCTTCGTTGTAGGGGACAGGGTGACTTCACCCCTCCACTTT. The rearrangement links TRBV5-1 to TRBJ1-6, with 9 bases fitting TRBD1. Trimming removed 2 bases from V and 9 bases from J; junction bases left unmatched: 12. The V gene's germline CDR1 is SGHRS and CDR2 YFSETQ. The CDR3 has 17 amino acids. The complete variable domain, with remaining parts taken from reference TRBV5-1 and TRBJ1-6, reads KAGVTQTPRYLIKTRGQQVTLSCSPISGHRSVSWYQQTPGQGLQFLFEYFSETQRNKGNFPGRFSGRQFSNSRSEMNVSTLELGDSALYLCASSFVVGDRVTSPLHFGNGTRLTVT.

This clonotype was observed at least ten times. The V and J genes are TRBV20-1 and TRBJ2-3; 12 bases are shared with TRBD2. V was clipped by 8 bases and J by 4 bases; unmatched bases: 4. The germline CDR1 and CDR2 sequences are DFQATT and SNEGSKA (reference sequence). This CDR3 comprises 13 residues. CDR3 sequence: CSHGLAGPDTQYF. CDR3 coding DNA: TGCAGTCACGGACTAGCGGGGCCAGATACGCAGTATTTT.

The chain combines TRBV6-2 or TRBV6-3 with TRBJ2-4; 8 bases agree with TRBD1. The CDR3 sequence is 13 residues long. Germline V lookup: CDR1 MNHEY, CDR2 SVGEGT. Trimming cost V 6 bases and J 11 bases; bases outside gene matches: 9. For the CDR3, the DNA is TGTGCCAGCAGCCCCGGACAGGGACGGTTTCAGTACTTC. It encodes CASSPGQGRFQYF.

At least ten counts were recorded for this clonotype. V and J are TRBV5-1 and TRBJ2-3; tentative D call: TRBD2 (5 bases). Germline CDR1 is SGHRS and CDR2 is YFSETQ. Trimming removed 1 base at V and 9 bases at J, with 12 bases between. The CDR3 is 13 residues long. The CDR3 loop is CASSLTRDRTQYF. In DNA form, the CDR3 reads TGCGCCAGCAGCTTGACGAGGGATAGAACGCAGTATTTT. Filled out from reference TRBV5-1 and TRBJ2-3, the complete variable domain reads KAGVTQTPRYLIKTRGQQVTLSCSPISGHRSVSWYQQTPGQGLQFLFEYFSETQRNKGNFPGRFSGRQFSNSRSEMNVSTLELGDSALYLCASSLTRDRTQYFGPGTRLTVL.

The J gene is TRBJ2-2, the V gene TRBV29-1; 8 bases line up with TRBD1. The germline CDR1 and CDR2 sequences are SQVTM and ANQGSEA. CDR3 length: 15 amino acids. The ends lost 6 bases at V and 1 base at J; junction bases unmatched: 7. The CDR3: CSVHRTGQNTGELFF. In DNA form, the CDR3 reads TGCAGCGTCCACCGGACAGGGCAGAACACCGGGGAGCTGTTTTTT.

This clonotype was seen repeatedly, ten times or more. The gene calls are TRBV20-1 and TRBJ2-1, with TRBD2 matching over 15 bases. In germline, CDR1 is DFQATT, CDR2 SNEGSKA (reference sequence). CDR3 length: 14 amino acids. The J segment lost 7 bases and the V segment lost 5 bases, leaving 3 bases of the junction unmatched. This CDR3 reads CSAPGLAGGNEQFF. The CDR3 DNA is TGCAGTGCTCCCGGACTAGCGGGGGGGAATGAGCAGTTCTTC.

This clonotype was counted ten times or more. V usage is TRBV20-1 and J usage is TRBJ2-3; 14 bases line up with TRBD2. V lost 6 bases and J lost 4; bases outside the gene matches: 3. The germline V gene encodes CDR1 DFQATT and CDR2 SNEGSKA (reference sequence). The CDR3 is 14 residues long. CDR3 sequence reads: CSAGGLAGADTQYF. In nucleotides, the CDR3 is TGCAGTGCGGGGGGACTAGCGGGGGCAGATACGCAGTATTTT.

The chain links TRBV7-6 to TRBJ2-1, with TRBD1 identical over 8 bases. The CDR3 extends over 17 amino acids. V shed 0 bases and J 2 bases; nucleotides not matched to a gene: 6. In germline, CDR1 is SGHVS, CDR2 FNYEAQ. The CDR3 sequence is CASSLAENRGTYNEQFF. The CDR3 DNA reads as TGTGCCAGCAGCTTAGCGGAAAACAGGGGGACCTACAATGAGCAGTTCTTC. The variable domain in full, with the rest retrieved from reference TRBV7-6 and TRBJ2-1, is GAGVSQSPRYKVTKRGQDVALRCDPISGHVSLYWYRQALGQGPEFLTYFNYEAQQDKSGLPNDRFSAERPEGSISTLTIQRTEQRDSAMYRCASSLAENRGTYNEQFFGPGTRLTVL.